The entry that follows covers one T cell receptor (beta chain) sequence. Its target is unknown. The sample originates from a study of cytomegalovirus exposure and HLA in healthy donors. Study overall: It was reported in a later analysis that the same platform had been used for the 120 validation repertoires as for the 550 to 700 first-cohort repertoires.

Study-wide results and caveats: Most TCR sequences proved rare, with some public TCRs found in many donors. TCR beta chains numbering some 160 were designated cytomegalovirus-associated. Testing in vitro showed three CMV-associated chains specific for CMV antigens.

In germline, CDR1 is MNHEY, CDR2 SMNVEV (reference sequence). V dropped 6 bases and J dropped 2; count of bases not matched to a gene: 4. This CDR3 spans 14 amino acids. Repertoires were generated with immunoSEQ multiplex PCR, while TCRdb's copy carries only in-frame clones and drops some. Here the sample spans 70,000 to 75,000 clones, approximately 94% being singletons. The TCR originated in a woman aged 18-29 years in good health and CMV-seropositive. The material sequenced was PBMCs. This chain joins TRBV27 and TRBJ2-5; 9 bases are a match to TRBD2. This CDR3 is CASRTSGTQETQYF. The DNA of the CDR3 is TGTGCCAGCAGGACTAGCGGAACACAAGAGACCCAGTACTTC.